The rows below give T cell receptor beta chains drawn from one sample of a study of T-cell memory formation after mild COVID-19. TCRdb called the 5' RACE reads again in MiXCR, with one record for every CDR3 protein. The table includes fewer than 95,000 distinct CDR3 sequences, 10% to 15% detected once. Sequenced material: PBMCs or a T cell subset sorted from them (not recorded which). All receptors come from an adult woman who had mild COVID-19 (a few samples of this study predate the infection). Cell type and time point are not known. Both conserved end residues are part of each CDR3. D genes are given only for firm matches. The size entry is marked missing in some rows and otherwise reads once, few, many or a size class.

abundance	v_gene	j_gene	d_gene	CDR3nt	CDR3aa
-	TRBV7-9	TRBJ2-1	TRBD2	TGTGCCAGCAGCGACCCCTTAGCGGGAGGGCCTAACAATGAGCAGTTCTTC	CASSDPLAGGPNNEQFF
-	TRBV20-1	TRBJ1-2	TRBD1	TGCAGTGCTAGAGATCAGGGACAGGGGGTTAGGGGCTACACCTTC	CSARDQGQGVRGYTF
-	TRBV11-3	TRBJ2-1	TRBD2	TGTGCCAGCAATAAAGCGGGGGAATACAATGAGCAGTTCTTC	CASNKAGEYNEQFF
-	TRBV20-1	TRBJ2-1	TRBD1	TGCAGTGCTAGGGGGATCGACAGGGGTTCCTACAATGAGCAGTTCTTC	CSARGIDRGSYNEQFF
many	TRBV7-8	TRBJ2-1	-	TGTGCCAGCAGCTTAGACGGGAGTCGCTACAATGAGCAGTTCTTC	CASSLDGSRYNEQFF
few	TRBV5-1	TRBJ1-1	TRBD1	TGCGCCAGCAGCTTGGTTGGACAGGGAGTAGTCACTGAAGCTTTCTTT	CASSLVGQGVVTEAFF
few	TRBV7-6	TRBJ2-1	-	TGTGCCAGCAGCTTAGAATCGAGACAGGACAATGAGCAGTTCTTC	CASSLESRQDNEQFF
few	TRBV25-1	TRBJ2-7	-	TGTGCCAGCAGTGAAGGAGGGGCAGCCTACGAGCAGTACTTC	CASSEGGAAYEQYF
few	TRBV16	TRBJ2-5	TRBD2	TGTGCCAGCGTACTAGCGGGAGCCCCACAAGAGACCCAGTACTTC	CASVLAGAPQETQYF
-	TRBV9	TRBJ2-2	-	TGTGCCAGCAGCGTAGAAACAGGGAAGGAGGCCGGGGAGCTGTTTTTT	CASSVETGKEAGELFF
few	TRBV7-3	TRBJ1-5	-	TGTGCCAGCAGCCTCGGGGCGAATCAGCCCCAGCATTTT	CASSLGANQPQHF
-	TRBV10-3	TRBJ2-7	TRBD2	TGTGCCATCAGCGGGGGGACTAGCGGATCCAGCTCCTACGAGCAGTACTTC	CAISGGTSGSSSYEQYF
-	TRBV20-1	TRBJ2-7	TRBD2	TGCAGTGCTAAGGAGCTAGCGGGCTCCTACGAGCAGTACTTC	CSAKELAGSYEQYF
few	TRBV6-1	TRBJ1-1	TRBD1	TGTGCCAGCAATACAGGGGGCGCGACTGAAGCTTTCTTT	CASNTGGATEAFF
many	TRBV29-1	TRBJ2-2	-	TGCAGCGTTGAAACAGCGAACACCGGGGAGCTGTTTTTT	CSVETANTGELFF
-	TRBV6-5	TRBJ2-1	-	TGTGCCAGCAGTAGCCACCTGAGCTCCTACAATGAGCAGTTCTTC	CASSSHLSSYNEQFF
-	TRBV19	TRBJ1-1	-	TGTGCCAGTACCCCCTCACCAAGGACTGAAGCTTTCTTT	CASTPSPRTEAFF
few	TRBV5-1	TRBJ2-5	TRBD2	TGCGCCAGCAGCTTCGGGACTAGCGCCCAAGAGACCCAGTACTTC	CASSFGTSAQETQYF
few	TRBV5-1	TRBJ2-7	TRBD2	TGCGCCAGCAGCTTGGGAGCGGGACCTAACGAGCAGTACTTC	CASSLGAGPNEQYF
few	TRBV6-2/TRBV6-3	TRBJ1-5	-	TGTGCCAGCAGTTACGGGCCGGGGGATGGCAATCAGCCCCAGCATTTT	CASSYGPGDGNQPQHF
few	TRBV6-5	TRBJ2-7	-	TGTGCCAGCAGTTACGAGGGAACCTACGAGCAGTACTTC	CASSYEGTYEQYF
-	TRBV5-6	TRBJ2-7	-	TGTGCCAGCAGCTTATGGTCGGGCAGGGGCTGGTACGAGCAGTACTTC	CASSLWSGRGWYEQYF
-	TRBV5-1	TRBJ1-1	TRBD1	TGCGCCAGCAGCTTGGGCACAGGGGGCGAAGCTTTCTTT	CASSLGTGGEAFF
few	TRBV7-9	TRBJ1-6	-	TGTGCCAGCAGCCCACTGAATTCACCCCTCCACTTT	CASSPLNSPLHF
few	TRBV12-3/TRBV12-4	TRBJ2-3	TRBD1	TGTGCCAGCAGTCCGCTTGGAGGACAGGGTTCAGATACGCAGTATTTT	CASSPLGGQGSDTQYF
-	TRBV7-6	TRBJ2-5	-	TGTGCCAGCAGCTTAGATGTTGCCGGAGAGACCCAGTACTTC	CASSLDVAGETQYF
few	TRBV7-6	TRBJ1-3	-	TGTGCCAGCAGCTTAGGGTTCCAGGGATCGGGAAACACCATATATTTT	CASSLGFQGSGNTIYF
many	TRBV3-1	TRBJ2-7	-	TGTGCCAGCAGCCAAGGGATCAGCTACGAGCAGTACTTC	CASSQGISYEQYF
-	TRBV7-9	TRBJ1-1	-	TGTGCCAGCAGCCCCAGATATAGCACTGAAGCTTTCTTT	CASSPRYSTEAFF
few	TRBV15	TRBJ2-7	TRBD1	TGTGCCACCAGCAGAGGAGGGGGCTCCGAGCAGTACTTC	CATSRGGGSEQYF
-	TRBV14	TRBJ2-2	-	TGTGCCAGCAGCCACGGGACTCCGTACACCGGGGAGCTGTTTTTT	CASSHGTPYTGELFF
few	TRBV5-6	TRBJ1-2	-	TGTGCCAGCAGCTTTTTGAGGGTTTCCGACTATGGCTACACCTTC	CASSFLRVSDYGYTF
few	TRBV15	TRBJ2-1	TRBD2	TGTGCCACCAGCAGCAGTAGACTAGCGGGAGGGAAATACAATGAGCAGTTCTTC	CATSSSRLAGGKYNEQFF
-	TRBV27	TRBJ2-3	-	TGTGCCAGCAGTTTGGGACTGGACACAGATACGCAGTATTTT	CASSLGLDTDTQYF
-	TRBV7-9	TRBJ2-5	-	TGTGCCAGCAGCGACCTAGTACCCGAGACCCAGTACTTC	CASSDLVPETQYF
-	TRBV3-1	TRBJ1-1	-	TGTGCCAGCAGCCCACCTTGGGAGGGCGCTGAAGCTTTCTTT	CASSPPWEGAEAFF
-	TRBV29-1	TRBJ1-4	-	TGCAGCGTTGTTTCCGGGGTAGGAAATGAAAAACTGTTTTTT	CSVVSGVGNEKLFF
few	TRBV9	TRBJ2-6	-	TGTGCCAGCAGCGTAGGCGGCGCCTCTGGGGCCAACGTCCTGACTTTC	CASSVGGASGANVLTF
few	TRBV6-2/TRBV6-3	TRBJ2-2	-	TGTGCCAGCAGCACCGACAGGACCCACACCGGGGAGCTGTTTTTT	CASSTDRTHTGELFF